Detailed here is one TCR beta chain. No cognate antigen has been identified for it. Qualities for individual bases were not recorded, and no much larger clone is one base off. Donors were healthy HIV-negative adults with no recently reported acute infections or vaccinations. Every donor was a Caucasian adult living in Nashville, Tennessee, USA. Magnetic negative selection was used to enrich CD4+ T cells, after which naive cells were positively selected on CD45RA and the negative fraction became the memory subset. Blood was collected by leukapheresis, and PBMCs were isolated by Ficoll-Histopaque density gradient centrifugation and then cryopreserved in liquid nitrogen vapor phase. Purity and quantity of every magnetically sorted T cell population were checked by analytical flow cytometry. Each sorted fraction had its genomic DNA isolated and then quantified by UV absorbance on a Nanodrop 2000c. These data belong to a study of shared clonotypes between healthy human individuals (dated by TCRdb to the early 2020s). General notes on the study: Three men and two women, aged 18 to 49 years, made up the cohort. Blood TCR repertoires of five healthy adults were deeply sequenced to estimate repertoire size and the extent of clonotype sharing between individuals. Per donor, leukapheresis produced somewhere between about 0.94 and 9 billion PBMCs. For each donor, CD4 naive and CD4 memory were each run on three plates, CD8 naive on two plates, and CD8 memory on one plate. Different laboratories and diverse techniques were used to prepare libraries and sequence TCR repertoires, to increase sequencing depth and limit assay-specific biases. General findings and caveats noted by the study authors: Larger estimated clonotype richness was generally found for naive subsets than for memory subsets. Sampling was limited to blood, and TCR repertoires in tissue likely differ from TCR repertoires in blood. Incomplete sequencing was indicated by rarefaction of sorted-subset datasets, despite the large sequencing depth. Pairwise subsampling led to the expectation that sequencing depth would affect the degree of clonotype sharing among donors. Higher generation probabilities were observed for clonotypes shared by all four sorted-subset donors than for non-shared clonotypes. The genetic and exposure-history diversity represented was limited by the small number of donors. Across a few donors, roughly 5% of naive CD4, around 3.5% of naive CD8, about 2% of memory CD4, and 0.3% to 0.45% of memory CD8 clonotypes were shared.

TCR CDR3 regions were amplified from genomic DNA by multiplex PCR using the deep immunoSEQ assay. Genomic DNA extracted from each cell subset was distributed evenly over all wells of several immunoSEQ 96-well plates, and each plate served as one replicate. Each replicate PCR for sorted subsets received roughly 200 ng genomic DNA, equal to about 30,000 T cell genomes. The purified libraries were quantified using a Qubit 3.0 fluorometer, sized with a Bioanalyzer 2100, and then quantified again using the KAPA Library Quantification kit. Each immunoSEQ 96-well plate was sequenced on its own single-read 150-cycle Illumina NextSeq 550 flow cell. The authors' pipeline ran thus. Because the immunoSEQ output included only junctional sequences and no quality scores, the filtering could not be the same as the filtering used for full-length reads. Sequences were annotated with PyIR, a Python wrapper for IgBLAST v1.9, using IMGT germline references to assign V/J genes and CDR3. Reads were removed for weak V/J assignments (E-value above 1e-6), missing CDR3, stop codons, out-of-frame junctions, or ambiguous translated residues. V3J clonotypes were defined as sequences sharing the same inferred V gene, J gene, and CDR3 amino acid sequence. To compute the percentage overlap between repertoires, the number of shared unique clonotypes was divided by the size of the smaller repertoire. RTK rarefaction, the Chao1 estimator, and Recon v2.1 estimates of unobserved clonotypes were used to assess repertoire richness. Generation probabilities for all TCRbeta clonotypes obtained by the gDNA method from a few donors were computed using OLGA. TCRdb provides this immuneACCESS table in a form limited to in-frame rearrangements. Some clones are lacking; in checked studies, under half of them reflect an unresolved V gene, and why the rest are absent is not known. The V and J calls and clone size are taken from that table; D and trimming were inferred from the DNA. For this sample the table gives 2 million to 2.5 million clones, of which approximately 95% were detected only once. Of the sample, about 0.37% falls within the top ten clones.

CDR1 and CDR2, per the germline V gene, are SGHTA and FQGTGA. The junction carries 9 bases between V and J, which are trimmed by 2 bases and 2 bases respectively. The CDR3 covers 14 residues, taking in both the cysteine and the phenylalanine. Kept here is only the CDR3 DNA, which spans 42 bases and is read in frame from base 1. This receptor was identified in a man aged 18 to 30 in good health. Some clones in this sample may be carry-over from other donors' samples. The source material was naive CD4+ T cells from PBMCs. Sample cell subset or site, as interpreted from the label and publication: CD45RA+ positively selected. In this chain, TRBV7-3 is recombined with TRBJ1-2; the D gene is perhaps TRBD1, from 6 matching bases. The nucleotides read TGTGCCAGCAGCTTACGAAGGGGGAACTATGGCTACACCTTC. It codes for CASSLRRGNYGYTF.